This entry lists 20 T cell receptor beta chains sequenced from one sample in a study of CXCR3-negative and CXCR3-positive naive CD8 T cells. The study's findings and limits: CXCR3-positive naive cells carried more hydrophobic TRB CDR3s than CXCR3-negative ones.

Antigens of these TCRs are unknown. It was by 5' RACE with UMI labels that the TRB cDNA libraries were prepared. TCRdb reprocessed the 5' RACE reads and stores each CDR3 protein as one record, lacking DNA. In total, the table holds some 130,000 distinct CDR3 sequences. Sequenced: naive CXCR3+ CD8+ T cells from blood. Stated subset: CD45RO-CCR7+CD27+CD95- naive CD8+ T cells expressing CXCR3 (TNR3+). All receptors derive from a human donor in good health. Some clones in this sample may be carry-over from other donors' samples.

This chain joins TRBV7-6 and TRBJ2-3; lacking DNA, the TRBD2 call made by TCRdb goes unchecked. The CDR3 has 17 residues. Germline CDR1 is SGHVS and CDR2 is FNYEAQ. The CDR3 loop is CASSLAVSGGFTDTQYF.

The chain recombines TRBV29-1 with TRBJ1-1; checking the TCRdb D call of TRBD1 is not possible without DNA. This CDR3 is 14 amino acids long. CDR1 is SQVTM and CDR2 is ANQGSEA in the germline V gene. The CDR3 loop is CSVELDTGNTEAFF.

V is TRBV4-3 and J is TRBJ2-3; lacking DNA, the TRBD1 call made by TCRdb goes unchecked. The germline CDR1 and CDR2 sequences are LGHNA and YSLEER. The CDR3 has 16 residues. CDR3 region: CASSQGFGQGADTQYF.

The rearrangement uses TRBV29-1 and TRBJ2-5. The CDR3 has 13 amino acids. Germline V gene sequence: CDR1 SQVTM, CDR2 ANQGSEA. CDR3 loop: CSVEAGIQETQYF.

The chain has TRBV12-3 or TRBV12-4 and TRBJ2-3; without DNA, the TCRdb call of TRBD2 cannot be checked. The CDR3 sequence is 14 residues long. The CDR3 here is CASGTSGAADTQYF.

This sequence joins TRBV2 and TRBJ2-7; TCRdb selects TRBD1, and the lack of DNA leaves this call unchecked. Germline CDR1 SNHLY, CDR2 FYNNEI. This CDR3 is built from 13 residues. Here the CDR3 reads CASSDGPKYEQYF.

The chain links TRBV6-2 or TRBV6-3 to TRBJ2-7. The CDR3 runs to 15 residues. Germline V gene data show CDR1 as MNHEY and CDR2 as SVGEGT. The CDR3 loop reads CASSCSESGAHEQYF.

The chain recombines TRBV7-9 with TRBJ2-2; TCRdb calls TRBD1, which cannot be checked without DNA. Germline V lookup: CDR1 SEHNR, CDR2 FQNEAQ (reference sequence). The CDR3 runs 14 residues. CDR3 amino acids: CASSRSAPTGELFF.

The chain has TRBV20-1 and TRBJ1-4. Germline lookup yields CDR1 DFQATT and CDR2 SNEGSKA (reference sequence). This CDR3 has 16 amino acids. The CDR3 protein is CSARDFRPGNNEKLFF.

The CDR3 spells CSVLGAEQNTGELFF. The genes are TRBV29-1 and TRBJ2-2; TCRdb picks TRBD2, but there is no DNA to check that call. The CDR3 covers 15 residues. Germline V CDR1 and CDR2: SQVTM, ANQGSEA.

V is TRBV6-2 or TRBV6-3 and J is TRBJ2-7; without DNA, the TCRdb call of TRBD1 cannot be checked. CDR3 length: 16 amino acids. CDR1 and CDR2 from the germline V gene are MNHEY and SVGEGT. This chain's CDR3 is CASSYSAGTGDYEQYF.

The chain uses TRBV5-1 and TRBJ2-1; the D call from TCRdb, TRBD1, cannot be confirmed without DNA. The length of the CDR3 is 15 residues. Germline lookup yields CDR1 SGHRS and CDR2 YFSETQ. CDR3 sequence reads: CASLFGDRGYNEQFF.

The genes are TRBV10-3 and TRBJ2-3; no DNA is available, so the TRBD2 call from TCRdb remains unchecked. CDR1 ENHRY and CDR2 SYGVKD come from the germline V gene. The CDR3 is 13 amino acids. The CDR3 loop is CAIETGALDTQYF.

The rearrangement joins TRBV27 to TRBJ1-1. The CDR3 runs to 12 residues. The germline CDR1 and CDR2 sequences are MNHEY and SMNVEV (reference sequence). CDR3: CASGFMNTEAFF.

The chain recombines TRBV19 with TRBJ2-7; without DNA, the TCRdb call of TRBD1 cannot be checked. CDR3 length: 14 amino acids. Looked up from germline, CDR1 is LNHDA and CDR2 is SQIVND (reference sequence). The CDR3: CASKTGQGSYEQYF.

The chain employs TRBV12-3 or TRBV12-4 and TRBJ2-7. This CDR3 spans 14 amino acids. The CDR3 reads CASSLGLGSYEQYF.

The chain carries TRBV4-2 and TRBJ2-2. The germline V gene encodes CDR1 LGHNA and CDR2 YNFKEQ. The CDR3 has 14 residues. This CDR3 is CASMRLLNTGELFF.

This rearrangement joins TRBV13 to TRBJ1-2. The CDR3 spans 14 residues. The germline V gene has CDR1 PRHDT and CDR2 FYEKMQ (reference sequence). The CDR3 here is CASTPSDSNYGYTF. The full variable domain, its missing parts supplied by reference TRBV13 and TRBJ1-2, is AAGVIQSPRHLIKEKRETATLKCYPIPRHDTVYWYQQGPGQDPQFLISFYEKMQSDKGSIPDRFSAQQFSDYHSELNMSSLELGDSALYFCASTPSDSNYGYTFGSGTRLTVV.

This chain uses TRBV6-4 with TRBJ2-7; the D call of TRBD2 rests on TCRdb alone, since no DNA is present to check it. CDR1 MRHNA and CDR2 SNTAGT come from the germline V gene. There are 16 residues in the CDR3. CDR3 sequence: CASSDRTSGASNEQYF.

This CDR3 reads CASSTNRGPYTDTQYF. V is TRBV28 and J is TRBJ2-3; TCRdb names TRBD2, which stays unverified in the absence of DNA. Looked up from germline, CDR1 is MDHEN and CDR2 is SYDVKM. The CDR3 spans 16 residues.